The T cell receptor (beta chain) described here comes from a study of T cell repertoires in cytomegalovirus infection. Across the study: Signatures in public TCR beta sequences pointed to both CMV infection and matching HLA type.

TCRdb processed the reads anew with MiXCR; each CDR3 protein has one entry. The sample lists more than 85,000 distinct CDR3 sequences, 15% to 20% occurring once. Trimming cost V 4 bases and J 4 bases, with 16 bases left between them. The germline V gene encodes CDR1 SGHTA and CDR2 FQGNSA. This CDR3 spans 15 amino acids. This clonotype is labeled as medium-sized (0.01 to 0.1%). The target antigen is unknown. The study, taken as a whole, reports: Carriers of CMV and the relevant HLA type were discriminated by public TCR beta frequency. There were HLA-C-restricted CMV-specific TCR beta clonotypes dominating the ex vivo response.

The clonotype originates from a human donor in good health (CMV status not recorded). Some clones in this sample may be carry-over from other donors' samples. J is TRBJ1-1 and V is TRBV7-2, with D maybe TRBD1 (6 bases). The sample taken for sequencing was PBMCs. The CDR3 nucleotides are TGTGCCAGCAGCTCGAGACAGGCTGTGACCACTGAAGCTTTCTTT. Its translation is CASSSRQAVTTEAFF.